This T cell receptor (beta chain) emerged from a study of blood T cell repertoires in COVID-19. Turning to the study itself: Italy, Spain and the United States were the sources of the convalescent and acute COVID-19 samples. T cells, B-cell-depleted T cells, or PBMCs supplied cDNA or gDNA.

The Seattle patients joined while their infection was active and were tracked longitudinally afterward. The CDR3 is 17 residues long. Trimming cost V 4 bases and J 3 bases; bases outside gene matches: 11. Germline-derived CDR1 and CDR2 are MGHRA and YSYEKL. Repertoires were generated with immunoSEQ multiplex PCR, while TCRdb's copy carries only in-frame clones and drops some. The table includes roughly 340,000 clones, over 80% detected once. The origin of this receptor is a woman aged 45 to 65 with COVID-19, enrolled during active disease. This chain joins TRBV4-1 and TRBJ2-3; the match to TRBD1 covers 9 bases. The sequenced sample consisted of peripheral blood. The CDR3 DNA sequence: TGCGCCAGCAGCCTCACACTTCCGGGACAGGGAACAGATACGCAGTATTTT. Translation gives CASSLTLPGQGTDTQYF.